The 2 T cell receptor beta chains below were found in one sample sequenced in a study of technical replicates of blood from several donors. Sequencing was performed with immunoSEQ multiplex PCR; in TCRdb, only in-frame clones are kept and a portion is missing. This table holds around 9,000 clones, 75% to 95% found once. Sequenced sample: PBMCs. The receptors stem from a human donor in good health.

The rearrangement uses TRBV5-1 and TRBJ2-3; 9 bases align to TRBD2. Trimming took 0 bases from V and 5 from J; bases not matched to a gene: 4. Per the germline V gene, CDR1 is SGHRS and CDR2 is YFSETQ. This CDR3 comprises 15 residues. CDR3 nucleotides: TGCGCCAGCAGCTTGGCGGCGGGAGGGAGAGATACGCAGTATTTT. Translating it yields CASSLAAGGRDTQYF.

V and J are TRBV15 and TRBJ2-7; TRBD1 agrees at 9 bases. Trimming took 0 bases from V and 7 from J; bases not matched to a gene: 1. CDR3 size: 13 residues. Germline V lookup: CDR1 LNHNV, CDR2 YYDKDF (reference sequence). The CDR3 DNA sequence: TGTGCCACCAGCAGAGAGGGGACAGGGGAGCAGTACTTC. This translates into CATSREGTGEQYF.